These T cell receptor beta chains were read from a single sample in a study of cytomegalovirus exposure and HLA in healthy donors. Data came from immunoSEQ multiplex PCR; TCRdb stores just in-frame clones and leaves some out. The sample lists fewer than 200,000 clones; around 83% were seen once. The sequenced material came from PBMCs. The origin of the receptors is a girl aged 2 to 10 in good health and CMV-seropositive. CDR3s include the opening cysteine and the closing phenylalanine or tryptophan. A D gene is named only where the DNA matches it firmly. Size values are once, few and many counts, or a class for expanded clones, and some rows have none.

>NA|TRBJ1-5|NA|13|TRBV30
CAWSLQQNQPQHF
TGTGCCTGGAGTCTACAGCAGAATCAGCCCCAGCATTTT
>once|TRBJ1-1|TRBD1|13|TRBV5-7
CASSLRGRTEAFF
TGTGCCAGCAGTCTTAGGGGGCGCACTGAAGCTTTCTTT
>once|TRBJ1-1|NA|13|TRBV30
CAWNRAGNTEAFF
TGTGCCTGGAACAGGGCAGGGAACACTGAAGCTTTCTTT
>NA|TRBJ2-1|TRBD2|16|TRBV13
CASNWWTSGSGNEQFF
TGTGCCAGCAATTGGTGGACTAGCGGGAGTGGAAATGAGCAGTTCTTC
>NA|TRBJ2-1|NA|17|TRBV27
CASQKYGRAYGYNEQFF
TGTGCCAGCCAGAAGTATGGGCGGGCCTATGGGTACAATGAGCAGTTCTTC
>NA|TRBJ1-4|NA|14|TRBV5-4
CASSRGLRPEKLFF
TGTGCCAGCAGCAGGGGACTTAGACCCGAAAAACTGTTTTTT
>NA|TRBJ2-3|NA|17|TRBV5-1
CASSPAVGRPSTDTQYF
TGCGCCAGCAGCCCGGCCGTGGGCCGACCTAGCACAGATACGCAGTATTTT
>NA|TRBJ1-1|NA|15|TRBV4-1
CASSPGRAMNTEAFF
TGCGCCAGCAGCCCCGGGAGGGCCATGAACACTGAAGCTTTCTTT
>NA|TRBJ2-7|TRBD1|15|TRBV9
CASSVGQGGDYEQYF
TGTGCCAGCAGCGTTGGACAGGGGGGGGATTACGAGCAGTACTTC
>NA|TRBJ2-7|TRBD1|13|TRBV10-3
CAISRTGDYEQYF
TGTGCCATCAGTAGGACAGGGGACTACGAGCAGTACTTC
>NA|TRBJ2-1|NA|16|TRBV5-1
CASSLEGTTYFNEQFF
TGCGCCAGCAGCTTGGAAGGGACAACCTACTTCAATGAGCAGTTCTTC
>once|TRBJ2-1|TRBD2|16|TRBV2
CASSDGGIFSYNEQFF
TGTGCCAGCAGTGACGGGGGGATCTTTTCCTACAATGAGCAGTTCTTC
>NA|TRBJ1-5|TRBD1|15|TRBV28
CASSPRGPSNQPQHF
TGTGCCAGCAGTCCAAGGGGGCCAAGCAATCAGCCCCAGCATTTT
>NA|TRBJ2-3|TRBD1|15|TRBV5-8
CASSSTGGATDTQYF
TGTGCCAGCAGCTCCACAGGGGGCGCCACAGATACGCAGTATTTT
>NA|TRBJ1-1|NA|13|TRBV5-1
CASSYEGTTEAFF
TGCGCCAGCAGCTATGAGGGGACTACTGAAGCTTTCTTT